This T cell receptor beta chain was profiled in a study of CD8+ T cells in alopecia areata. The CDR3 is 14 amino acids. Germline V gives CDR1 SEHNR, CDR2 FQNEAQ (reference sequence). Deletions cut 5 bases from V and 5 bases from J, with 15 bases between. This clone was detected a few times. Its antigen is currently unknown. Findings and limits, study-wide: Scalp clonality and expanded CD8+ clones among the top 100 showed significant decreases with tofacitinib.

Regarding treatment: oral pan-JAK inhibitor, 5-10 mg twice daily. cDNA prepared by RNA extraction and subsequent reverse transcription served as the template for sequencing. Produced via immunoSEQ multiplex PCR; TCRdb's table is partial and in-frame only. Among about 190,000 clones, about three fifths were seen once, and the ten largest hold 0.65% to 0.7%. The sequence was obtained from a human donor with alopecia areata. This rearrangement joins TRBV7-9 to TRBJ1-1, with D tentatively TRBD1 (6 bases). The specimen comprised CD4+ T cells sorted from blood, sampled at week 4, from a patient treated with tofacitinib. CDR3 DNA: TGTGCCAGCAGCCCACGCACGCAGGGGACTGAAGCTTTCTTT. Residues: CASSPRTQGTEAFF.